Each of the 3 T cell receptor beta chains below was sequenced from the same sample in a study of T and B cells in COVID-19 patients. Each TRB amplification used roughly 220-550 ng of genomic DNA from blood. Multiplex PCR with BIOMED2 TRB-A/B primer pools amplified TRB rearrangements. TCRdb redid the calling of the multiplex PCR reads with MiXCR, one entry per CDR3 protein. The repertoire holds about 11,000 distinct CDR3 sequences, 33% seen once, with over 15% in the top ten. Specimen: blood. The receptors were gathered from a human donor with active COVID-19.

About this clonotype itself: The junction does not match germline at one end; this may be a read error. The chain carries TRBV5-3 and TRBJ2-7, with D unresolved. TRBV5-3 carries the ORF label, with uncertain function. CDR3 length equals 13 residues. In DNA form, the CDR3 reads TGCGCCAGCAGCTTGACTCCGATCTACGAGCAGTACTTC. It codes for CASSLTPIYEQYF.

This clonotype was seen a few times. V is TRBV6-6 and J is TRBJ2-5; D is possibly TRBD1 or TRBD2 (5 bases each). CDR1 MNHNY and CDR2 SVGAGI come from the germline V gene (reference sequence). The germline V and J ends were trimmed by 7 bases and 4 bases, with 19 bases remaining between them. This CDR3 is built from 15 residues. CDR3 protein: CASTARGREGETQYF. The CDR3 coding sequence is TGTGCCAGCACCGCCCGGGGCCGCGAGGGAGAGACCCAGTACTTC.

About this clonotype itself: At one of its ends the junction is not consistent with the germline gene, which may arise from a read error. The J gene is TRBJ2-5, the V gene TRBV5-4; 12 bases agree with TRBD2. Per the germline V gene, CDR1 is SGHNT and CDR2 is YYREEE (reference sequence). CDR3 size: 17 residues. CDR3 sequence (DNA): TGTGCCAGAAGCTTGGTGACTAGCGGGGGCCTCAGGGAGACCCAGTACTTC. Protein product: CARSLVTSGGLRETQYF.